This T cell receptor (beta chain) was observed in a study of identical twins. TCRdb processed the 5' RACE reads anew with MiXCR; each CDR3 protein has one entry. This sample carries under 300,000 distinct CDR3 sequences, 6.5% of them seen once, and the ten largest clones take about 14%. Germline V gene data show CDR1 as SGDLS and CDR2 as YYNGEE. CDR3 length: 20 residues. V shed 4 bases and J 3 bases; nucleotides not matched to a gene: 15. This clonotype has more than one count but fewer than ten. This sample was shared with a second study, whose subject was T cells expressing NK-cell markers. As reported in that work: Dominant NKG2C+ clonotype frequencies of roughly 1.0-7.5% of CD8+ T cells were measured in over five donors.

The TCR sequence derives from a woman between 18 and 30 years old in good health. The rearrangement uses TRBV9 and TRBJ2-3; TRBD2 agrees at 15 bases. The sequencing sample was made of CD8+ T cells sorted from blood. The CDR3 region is CASSSRNRTSGREGTDTQYF. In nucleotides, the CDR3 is TGTGCCAGCAGCTCCCGAAATCGGACTAGCGGGAGGGAGGGGACAGATACGCAGTATTTT.